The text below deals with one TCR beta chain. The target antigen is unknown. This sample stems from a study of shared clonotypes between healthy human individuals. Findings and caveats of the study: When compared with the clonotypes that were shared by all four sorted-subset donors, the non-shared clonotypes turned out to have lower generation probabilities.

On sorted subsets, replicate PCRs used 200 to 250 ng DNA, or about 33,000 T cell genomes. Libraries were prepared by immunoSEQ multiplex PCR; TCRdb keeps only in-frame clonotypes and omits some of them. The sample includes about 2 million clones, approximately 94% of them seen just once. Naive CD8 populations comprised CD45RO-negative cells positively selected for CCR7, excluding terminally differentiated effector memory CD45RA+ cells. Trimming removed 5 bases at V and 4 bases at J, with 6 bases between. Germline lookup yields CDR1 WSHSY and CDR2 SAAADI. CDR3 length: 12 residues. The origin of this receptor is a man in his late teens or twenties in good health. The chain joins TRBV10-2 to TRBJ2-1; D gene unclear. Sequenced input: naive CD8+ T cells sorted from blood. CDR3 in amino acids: CASSQIYNEQFF. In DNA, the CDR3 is TGCGCCAGCAGTCAGATTTACAATGAGCAGTTCTTC.